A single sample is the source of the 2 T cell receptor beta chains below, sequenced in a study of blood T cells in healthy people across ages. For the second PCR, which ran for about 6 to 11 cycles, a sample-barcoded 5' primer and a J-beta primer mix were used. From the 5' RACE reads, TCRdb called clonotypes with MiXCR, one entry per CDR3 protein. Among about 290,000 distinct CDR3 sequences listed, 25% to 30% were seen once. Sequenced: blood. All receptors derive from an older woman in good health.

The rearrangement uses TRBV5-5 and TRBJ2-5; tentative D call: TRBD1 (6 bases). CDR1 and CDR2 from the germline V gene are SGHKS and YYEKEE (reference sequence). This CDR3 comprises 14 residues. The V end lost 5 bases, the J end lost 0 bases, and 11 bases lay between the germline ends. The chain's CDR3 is CASRTGQYQETQYF. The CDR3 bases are TGTGCCAGCAGAACCGGACAGTACCAAGAGACCCAGTACTTC.

The CDR3 sequence: CASSYGPSPAYQETQYF. CDR3 bases: TGTGCCAGCAGTTACGGACCTAGCCCAGCCTACCAAGAGACCCAGTACTTC. V and J are TRBV6-5 and TRBJ2-1; possible D gene TRBD2, 5 bases. The DNA matches TRBJ2-5 better at its end, which makes the J call doubtful. Germline-derived CDR1 and CDR2 are MNHEY and SVGAGI. This CDR3 has 17 residues.